The clone carrying this T cell receptor (beta chain) was detected a few times. Its antigen is undetermined. The source of the sample is a study of T cells after yellow fever vaccination. TCRdb used MiXCR to reprocess the 5' RACE reads, holding one entry per CDR3 protein. The table lists 320,000 or so distinct CDR3 sequences, roughly 8% of them singletons, with approximately 15% in the top ten. Study-wide results and caveats: Reappearance after the booster was seen for most primary-vaccination clones, at 95% to 97% CD4 and 75% to 90% CD8.

Germline CDR1 reads LNHDA; CDR2 reads SQIVND (reference sequence). V was shortened by 4 bases and J by 1 base, with 7 bases between the two germline ends. This CDR3 has 13 amino acids. The source was PBMCs, collected more than 35 days after the first yellow fever vaccination. This receptor was obtained from a man younger than 35 who received the YFV17D yellow fever vaccine. The rearrangement joins TRBV19 to TRBJ2-5; TRBD2 might be the D (6 bases). The CDR3 DNA sequence: TGTGCCAGTAGTAAGGGACTCCAAGAGACCCAGTACTTC. It specifies CASSKGLQETQYF. The complete variable domain, with remaining parts taken from reference TRBV19 and TRBJ2-5, reads DGGITQSPKYLFRKEGQNVTLSCEQNLNHDAMYWYRQDPGQGLRLIYYSQIVNDFQKGDIAEGYSVSREKKESFPLTVTSAQKNPTAFYLCASSKGLQETQYFGPGTRLLVL.